Listed below are T cell receptor beta chains from one sample, sequenced in a study of T-cell memory formation after mild COVID-19. TCRdb re-analysed the 5' RACE reads in MiXCR, keeping a single row per CDR3 protein. The sample has 450,000 or so distinct CDR3 sequences; around a quarter are singletons. The sample was PBMCs or a T cell subset sorted from them (not recorded which). The origin of the receptors is an adult woman who had mild COVID-19 (a few samples of this study predate the infection). Cell type and time point are not known. Each CDR3 is given without its conserved first and last residue. Fields, in order: V gene, J gene, CDR3 protein.

V gene: TRBV6-6
J gene: TRBJ2-2
CDR3 protein: ASSYSAGGPVGELF

V gene: TRBV7-7
J gene: TRBJ2-7
CDR3 protein: ASSRFQGDEQY

V gene: TRBV12-3/TRBV12-4
J gene: TRBJ2-2
CDR3 protein: ASSPIDQGVTGELF

V gene: TRBV9
J gene: TRBJ2-3
CDR3 protein: ASSTGGSDTQY

V gene: TRBV12-3/TRBV12-4
J gene: TRBJ2-1
CDR3 protein: ASSPPRGGYNEQF

V gene: TRBV12-3/TRBV12-4
J gene: TRBJ2-1
CDR3 protein: ASSFASGRFLEQF

V gene: TRBV12-3/TRBV12-4
J gene: TRBJ1-5
CDR3 protein: AISTTLLQPQH

V gene: TRBV7-2
J gene: TRBJ1-5
CDR3 protein: ASSTGVGQPQH

V gene: TRBV20-1
J gene: TRBJ2-1
CDR3 protein: SARISGMNEQF

V gene: TRBV3-1
J gene: TRBJ2-3
CDR3 protein: ASSQDPALDPDTQY

V gene: TRBV12-3/TRBV12-4
J gene: TRBJ1-5
CDR3 protein: ASKTRGTPNQPQH

V gene: TRBV12-3/TRBV12-4
J gene: TRBJ2-3
CDR3 protein: ATMDSRGGLDTQY

V gene: TRBV4-1
J gene: TRBJ1-5
CDR3 protein: ASSQEAGSASAFWPQH

V gene: TRBV11-1
J gene: TRBJ2-1
CDR3 protein: ASSFLAGERNEQF

V gene: TRBV20-1
J gene: TRBJ2-3
CDR3 protein: SASRSGGSTDTQY

V gene: TRBV4-1
J gene: TRBJ1-1
CDR3 protein: ASSTRGQGRTEAF

V gene: TRBV10-3
J gene: TRBJ2-3
CDR3 protein: AISEEAMSRGTDTQY

V gene: TRBV7-8
J gene: TRBJ2-4
CDR3 protein: ASSLAMGIQY

V gene: TRBV9
J gene: TRBJ1-2
CDR3 protein: ASSVAVREMDRGGYT

V gene: TRBV7-9
J gene: TRBJ1-5
CDR3 protein: ASSSGGTGGQGNQPQH

V gene: TRBV5-1
J gene: TRBJ2-3
CDR3 protein: ASSLVFGEITDTQY

V gene: TRBV5-6
J gene: TRBJ2-1
CDR3 protein: ASSLRSSGHLWGNEQF

V gene: TRBV20-1
J gene: TRBJ2-7
CDR3 protein: SASQGLAGGLAYEQY

V gene: TRBV3-1
J gene: TRBJ2-3
CDR3 protein: ASSQELTGYTDTQY

V gene: TRBV6-6
J gene: TRBJ2-3
CDR3 protein: ASSVSGDTQY

V gene: TRBV12-3/TRBV12-4
J gene: TRBJ2-2
CDR3 protein: ASSLSQGYTGELF

V gene: TRBV11-1
J gene: TRBJ2-4
CDR3 protein: ASSGSVDYDGTNNKNIQY

V gene: TRBV5-1
J gene: TRBJ2-3
CDR3 protein: ASSLAPRDNTDTQY

V gene: TRBV4-1
J gene: TRBJ2-1
CDR3 protein: ASSLTPPGDFSYNEQF

V gene: TRBV7-9
J gene: TRBJ2-7
CDR3 protein: ASSFPSGSYEQY

V gene: TRBV7-9
J gene: TRBJ2-1
CDR3 protein: SEGYNEQF

V gene: TRBV5-1
J gene: TRBJ2-1
CDR3 protein: ASSLAPNPGQF

V gene: TRBV28
J gene: TRBJ2-6
CDR3 protein: ASSTYRGPGANVLT

V gene: TRBV12-3/TRBV12-4
J gene: TRBJ1-1
CDR3 protein: ASKPTGVDTEAF

V gene: TRBV29-1
J gene: TRBJ2-7
CDR3 protein: SVEGGGAAHEQY

V gene: TRBV12-3/TRBV12-4
J gene: TRBJ2-7
CDR3 protein: ASSRRGSSSEQY

V gene: TRBV5-6
J gene: TRBJ2-2
CDR3 protein: ASSLTGRYTGELF